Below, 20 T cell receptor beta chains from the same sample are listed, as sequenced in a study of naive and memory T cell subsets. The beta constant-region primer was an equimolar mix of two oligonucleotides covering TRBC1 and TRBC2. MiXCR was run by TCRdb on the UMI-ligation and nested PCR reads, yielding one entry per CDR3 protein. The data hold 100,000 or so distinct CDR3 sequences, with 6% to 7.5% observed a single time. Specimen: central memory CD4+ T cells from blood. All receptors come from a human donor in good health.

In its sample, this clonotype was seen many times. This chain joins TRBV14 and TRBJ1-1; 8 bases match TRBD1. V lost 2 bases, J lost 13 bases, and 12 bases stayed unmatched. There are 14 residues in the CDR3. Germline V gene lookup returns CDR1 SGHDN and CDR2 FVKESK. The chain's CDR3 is CASSQLGTGSYVFF. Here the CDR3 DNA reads TGTGCCAGCAGCCAACTTGGGACAGGCTCGTACGTTTTCTTT.

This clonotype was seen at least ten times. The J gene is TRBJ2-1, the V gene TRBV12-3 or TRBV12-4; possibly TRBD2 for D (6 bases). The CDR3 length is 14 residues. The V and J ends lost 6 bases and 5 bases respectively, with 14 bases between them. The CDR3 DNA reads TGTGCCAGCAGGTTCCGGGAGTTTAACAATGAGCAGTTCTTC. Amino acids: CASRFREFNNEQFF.

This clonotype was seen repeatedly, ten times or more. The DNA for the CDR3 is TGTGCCAGCAGCAAGAGCGGGGGGCCTTACGCTGTCTCCTACGAGCAGTACTTC. This encodes CASSKSGGPYAVSYEQYF. This chain uses TRBV7-2 with TRBJ2-7; the match to TRBD2 covers 9 bases. The V and J ends lost 5 bases and 0 bases, in that order; junction bases with no gene match: 14. There are 18 residues in the CDR3. Germline V CDR1 and CDR2: SGHTA, FQGNSA. Combining the CDR3 with reference TRBV7-2 and TRBJ2-7 gives the whole variable domain GAGVSQSPSNKVTEKGKDVELRCDPISGHTALYWYRQSLGQGLEFLIYFQGNSAPDKSGLPSDRFSAERTGGSVSTLTIQRTQQEDSAVYLCASSKSGGPYAVSYEQYFGPGTRLTVT.

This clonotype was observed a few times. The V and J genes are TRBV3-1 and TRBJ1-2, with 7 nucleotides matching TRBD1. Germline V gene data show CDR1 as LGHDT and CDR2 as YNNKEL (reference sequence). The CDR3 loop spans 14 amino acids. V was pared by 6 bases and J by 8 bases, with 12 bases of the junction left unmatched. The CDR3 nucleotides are TGTGCCAGCAGGCTTGGAACAGGGGCGTACGGCTACACCTTC. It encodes CASRLGTGAYGYTF.

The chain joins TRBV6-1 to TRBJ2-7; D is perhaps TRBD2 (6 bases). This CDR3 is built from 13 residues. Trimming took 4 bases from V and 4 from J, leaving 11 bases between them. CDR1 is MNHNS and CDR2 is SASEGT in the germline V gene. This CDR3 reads CASSVIAEYEQYF. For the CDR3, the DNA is TGTGCCAGCAGTGTTATAGCGGAGTACGAGCAGTACTTC.

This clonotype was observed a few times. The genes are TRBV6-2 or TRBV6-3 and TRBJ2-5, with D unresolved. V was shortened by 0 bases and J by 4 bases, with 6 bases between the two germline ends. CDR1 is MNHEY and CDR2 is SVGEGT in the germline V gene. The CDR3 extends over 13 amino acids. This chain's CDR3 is CASSYSSTETQYF. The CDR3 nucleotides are TGTGCCAGCAGTTACTCTAGTACAGAGACCCAGTACTTC.

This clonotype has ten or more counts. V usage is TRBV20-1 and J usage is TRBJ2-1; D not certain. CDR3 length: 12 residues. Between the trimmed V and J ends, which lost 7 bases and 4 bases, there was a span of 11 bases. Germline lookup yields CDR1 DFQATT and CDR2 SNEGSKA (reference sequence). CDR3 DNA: TGCAGTGTTTTTGGTGGGTACAATGAGCAGTTCTTC. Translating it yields CSVFGGYNEQFF.

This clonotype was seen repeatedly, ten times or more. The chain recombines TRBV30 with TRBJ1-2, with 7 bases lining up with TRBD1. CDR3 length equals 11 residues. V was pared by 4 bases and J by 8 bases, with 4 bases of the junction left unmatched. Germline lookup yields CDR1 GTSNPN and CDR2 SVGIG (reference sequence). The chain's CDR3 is CAWNSRGGYTF. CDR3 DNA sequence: TGTGCCTGGAACTCCAGGGGGGGCTACACCTTC.

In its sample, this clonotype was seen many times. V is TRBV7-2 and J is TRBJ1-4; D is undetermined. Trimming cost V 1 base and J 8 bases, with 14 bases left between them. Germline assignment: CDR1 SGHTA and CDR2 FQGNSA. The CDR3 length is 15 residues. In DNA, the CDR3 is TGTGCCAGCAGCTTAGAGGGCAGGAGTCTGGAAAAACTGTTTTTT. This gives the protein CASSLEGRSLEKLFF.

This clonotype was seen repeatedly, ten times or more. CDR3 in DNA: TGCAGTGCTTCCCCTCAGGGGGGCCAGTACTTC. Translated, it gives CSASPQGGQYF. The chain is built from TRBV20-1 and TRBJ2-7; weak D call: TRBD1 (7 bases). The V end lost 5 bases, the J end lost 10 bases, and 15 bases lay between the germline ends. Per the germline V gene, CDR1 is DFQATT and CDR2 is SNEGSKA (reference sequence). There are 11 residues in the CDR3.

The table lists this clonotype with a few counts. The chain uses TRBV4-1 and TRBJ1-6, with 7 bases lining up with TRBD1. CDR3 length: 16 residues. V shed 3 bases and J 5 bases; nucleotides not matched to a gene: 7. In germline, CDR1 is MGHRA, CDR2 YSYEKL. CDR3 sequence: CASSQPSGTDNSPLHF. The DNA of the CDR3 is TGCGCCAGCAGCCAGCCGTCCGGGACAGATAATTCACCCCTCCACTTT.

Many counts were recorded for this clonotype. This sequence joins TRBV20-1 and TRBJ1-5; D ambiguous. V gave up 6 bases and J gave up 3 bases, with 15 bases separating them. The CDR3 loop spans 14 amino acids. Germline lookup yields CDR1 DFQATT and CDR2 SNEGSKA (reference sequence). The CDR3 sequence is CSASLSAFNQPQHF. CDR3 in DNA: TGCAGTGCCTCGTTGAGCGCCTTCAATCAGCCCCAGCATTTT.

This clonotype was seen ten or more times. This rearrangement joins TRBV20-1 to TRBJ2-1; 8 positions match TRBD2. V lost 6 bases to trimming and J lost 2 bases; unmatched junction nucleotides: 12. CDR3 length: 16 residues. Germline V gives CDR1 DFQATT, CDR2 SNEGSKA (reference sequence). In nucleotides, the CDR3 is TGCAGTGCCAGGGATCGGGGGGGGCCCACCTACAATGAGCAGTTCTTC. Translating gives CSARDRGGPTYNEQFF.

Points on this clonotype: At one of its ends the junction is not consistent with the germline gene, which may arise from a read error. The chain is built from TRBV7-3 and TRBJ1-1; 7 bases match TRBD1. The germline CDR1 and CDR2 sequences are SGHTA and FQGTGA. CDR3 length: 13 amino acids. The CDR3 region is CASSLKGGTEAIF. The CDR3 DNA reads TGTGCCAGCAGCTTAAAAGGGGGCACTGAAGCTATCTTT. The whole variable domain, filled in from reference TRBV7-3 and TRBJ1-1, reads GAGVSQTPSNKVTEKGKYVELRCDPISGHTALYWYRQSLGQGPEFLIYFQGTGAADDSGLPNDRFFAVRPEGSVSTLKIQRTERGDSAVYLCASSLKGGTEAIFGQGTRLTVV.

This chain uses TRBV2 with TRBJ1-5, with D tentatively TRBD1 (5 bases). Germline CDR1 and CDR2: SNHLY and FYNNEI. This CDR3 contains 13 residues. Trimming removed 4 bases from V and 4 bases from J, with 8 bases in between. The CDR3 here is CASSVEGNQPQHF. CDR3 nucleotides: TGTGCCAGCAGTGTTGAGGGGAATCAGCCCCAGCATTTT.

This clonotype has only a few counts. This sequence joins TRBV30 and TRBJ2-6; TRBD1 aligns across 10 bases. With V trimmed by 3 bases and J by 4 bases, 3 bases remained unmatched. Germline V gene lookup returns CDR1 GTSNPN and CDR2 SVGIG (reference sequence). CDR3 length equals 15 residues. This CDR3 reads CAWRGQGTGANVLTF. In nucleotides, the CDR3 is TGTGCCTGGAGGGGACAGGGGACAGGGGCCAACGTCCTGACTTTC.

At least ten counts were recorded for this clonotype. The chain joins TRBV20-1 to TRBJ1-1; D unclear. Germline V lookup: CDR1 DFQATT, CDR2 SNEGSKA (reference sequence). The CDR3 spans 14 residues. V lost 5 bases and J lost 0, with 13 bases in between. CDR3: CSAGPGSVNTEAFF. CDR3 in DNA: TGCAGTGCTGGGCCCGGGAGCGTGAACACTGAAGCTTTCTTT.

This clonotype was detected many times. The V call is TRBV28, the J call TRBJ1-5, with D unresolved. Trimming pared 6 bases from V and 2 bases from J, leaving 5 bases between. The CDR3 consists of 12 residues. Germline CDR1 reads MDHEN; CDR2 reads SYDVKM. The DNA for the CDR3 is TGTGCCAGCAGGGCTGGCAATCAGCCCCAGCATTTT. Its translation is CASRAGNQPQHF. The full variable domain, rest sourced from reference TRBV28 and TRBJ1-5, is DVKVTQSSRYLVKRTGEKVFLECVQDMDHENMFWYRQDPGLGLRLIYFSYDVKMKEKGDIPEGYSVSREKKERFSLILESASTNQTSMYLCASRAGNQPQHFGDGTRLSIL.

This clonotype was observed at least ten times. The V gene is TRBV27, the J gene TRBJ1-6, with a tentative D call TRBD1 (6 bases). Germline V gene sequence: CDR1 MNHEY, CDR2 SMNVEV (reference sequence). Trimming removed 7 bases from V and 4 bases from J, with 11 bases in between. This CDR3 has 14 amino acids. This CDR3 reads CASTGTPYNSPLHF. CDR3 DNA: TGTGCCAGCACGGGGACACCTTATAATTCACCCCTCCACTTT.

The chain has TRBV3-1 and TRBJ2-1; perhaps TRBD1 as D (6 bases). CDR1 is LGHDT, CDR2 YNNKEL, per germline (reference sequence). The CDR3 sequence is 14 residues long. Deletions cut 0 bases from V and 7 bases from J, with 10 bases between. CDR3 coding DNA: TGTGCCAGCAGCCAAGAGTTGAGGGGGAATGAGCAGTTCTTC. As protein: CASSQELRGNEQFF.